This T cell receptor (beta chain) was identified in a study of vaccination and CD4 T cells after COVID-19. A remark on this clonotype: Antigen unknown.

The sample's treatment: roughly 10-day PBMC culture with coronavirus spike peptide pools or control peptides (ViraFEST assay). Half the medium was exchanged for fresh IL-2 medium on days 3 and 7. Cultured CD4+ T cells had their DNA profiled by the Oncomine TCR Beta short-read assay. CD4+ T cells were cultured, and genomic DNA was extracted from them. TCRdb re-derived calls from the PCR reads in MiXCR, one entry per CDR3 protein. The profile covers more than 14,000 distinct CDR3 sequences, with around 44% appearing a single time and roughly 8.7% taken by the ten largest. This CDR3 region has 16 residues. Trimming took 3 bases from V and 2 from J; bases not matched to a gene: 7.

The V and J genes are TRBV12-3 or TRBV12-4 and TRBJ2-5; 9 nucleotides align to TRBD2. This receptor was taken from a human donor who had recovered from COVID-19. The source material was CD4+ T cells from blood, cultured in vitro. CDR3 nucleotides: TGTGCCAGCAGTTTCAACGGCGGGGGGGCACAAGAGACCCAGTACTTC. Translated: CASSFNGGGAQETQYF.